These 25 T cell receptor beta chains share one sample of origin, sequenced in a study of cytomegalovirus exposure and HLA in healthy donors (dated 2017 in TCRdb). Library preparation used the immunoSEQ multiplex PCR assay. For the multiplex PCR, a mixture combining 60 forward primers for TCR Vbeta segments and 13 reverse primers for TCR Jbeta segments was used. Imported from immuneACCESS, the table was reduced by TCRdb to in-frame sequences with V and J called. These copies leave out some clones; in studies compared against another copy, an unresolved V gene accounts for under half, and the cause of the remainder is not known. This sample is represented by approximately 210,000 clones; more than 75% of them were singletons. The leading ten clones occupy roughly 1.7% of the sample. Sequencing input: PBMCs. These TCRs come from a woman aged 18-29 years in good health and CMV-seronegative.

The V gene is TRBV9, the J gene TRBJ2-2; 7 bases line up with TRBD1. This CDR3 comprises 16 residues. Trimming cost V 4 bases and J 8 bases; bases outside gene matches: 14. Germline CDR1 reads SGDLS; CDR2 reads YYNGEE. This CDR3 reads CASSLTGAWGGGELFF. The CDR3 DNA follows: TGTGCCAGCAGCCTAACAGGGGCCTGGGGTGGAGGGGAGCTGTTTTTT.

V usage is TRBV5-1 and J usage is TRBJ2-7; 8 nucleotides match TRBD1. After removal of 4 bases from V and 5 bases from J, the junction contained 11 bases not matched to a gene. The CDR3 length is 15 residues. Germline V CDR1 and CDR2: SGHRS, YFSETQ. The CDR3 loop reads CASSPAGTGPHEQYF. In DNA form, the CDR3 reads TGCGCCAGCAGCCCCGCCGGGACAGGCCCCCACGAGCAGTACTTC.

The rearrangement joins TRBV27 to TRBJ2-7; the match to TRBD2 covers 7 bases. The CDR3 runs to 15 residues. The V gene's germline CDR1 is MNHEY and CDR2 SMNVEV (reference sequence). Trimming took 0 bases from V and 4 from J; bases not matched to a gene: 6. CDR3 sequence reads: CASSLSAGVTYEQYF. The CDR3 DNA follows: TGTGCCAGCAGTTTATCGGCGGGAGTGACGTACGAGCAGTACTTC.

The V and J genes are TRBV4-1 and TRBJ1-5, with 7 nucleotides matching TRBD1. V gave up 5 bases and J gave up 0 bases; unmatched junction bases: 7. CDR1 and CDR2 from the germline V gene are MGHRA and YSYEKL. The CDR3 is 16 amino acids. The CDR3 nucleotides read TGCGCCAGCAGCGAATTGGGACAGAATAGCAATCAGCCCCAGCATTTT. Its protein is CASSELGQNSNQPQHF.

The gene calls are TRBV11-3 and TRBJ2-5; no reliable D call. The V end was cut by 4 bases, the J end by 0 bases, with 9 bases between. Germline V gene lookup returns CDR1 SGHNT and CDR2 YENEEA. CDR3 size: 14 residues. CDR3 nucleotides: TGTGCCAGCAGCTCCCGACAAGACCAAGAGACCCAGTACTTC. It yields the protein CASSSRQDQETQYF.

The chain couples TRBV27 to TRBJ1-5, with a possible D match to TRBD1 (6 bases). The CDR3 length is 17 residues. The germline V and J ends were trimmed by 5 bases and 0 bases, with 17 bases remaining between them. Germline CDR1 and CDR2: MNHEY and SMNVEV (reference sequence). The CDR3 region has the DNA TGTGCCAGCAGTCGTAGGGGGGGGGCAGGTAGCAATCAGCCCCAGCATTTT. Protein sequence: CASSRRGGAGSNQPQHF.

This chain joins TRBV15 and TRBJ2-4; 8 bases agree with TRBD2. Germline-derived CDR1 and CDR2 are LNHNV and YYDKDF (reference sequence). The CDR3 has 16 amino acids. V lost 3 bases to trimming and J lost 1 base; unmatched junction nucleotides: 5. This CDR3 reads CATSSARGGAKNIQYF. CDR3 DNA: TGTGCCACCAGCAGCGCTCGCGGGGGGGCCAAAAACATTCAGTACTTC.

This clone was seen a single time. CDR3 coding DNA: TGTGCCAGCAGCTTAGACAGGAACAATCAGCCCCAGCATTTT. It is translated as CASSLDRNNQPQHF. This sequence joins TRBV7-2 and TRBJ1-5, with D tentatively TRBD1 (5 bases). This CDR3 spans 14 amino acids. From germline, CDR1 is SGHTA and CDR2 FQGNSA. Between the trimmed V and J ends, which lost 1 base and 3 bases, there was a span of 7 bases.

The chain links TRBV18 to TRBJ1-5; 9 positions match TRBD1. The CDR3 runs 14 residues. Trimming cost V 5 bases and J 3 bases; bases outside gene matches: 2. Germline lookup yields CDR1 KGHSH and CDR2 LQKENI. CDR3 sequence: CASSGQGYNQPQHF. CDR3 DNA sequence: TGTGCCAGCTCAGGACAGGGGTACAATCAGCCCCAGCATTTT.

The rearrangement joins TRBV4-1 to TRBJ1-2, with D tentatively TRBD1 (6 bases). Germline V gene lookup returns CDR1 MGHRA and CDR2 YSYEKL. This CDR3 is 19 amino acids long. V lost 0 bases and J 2 bases, leaving 22 bases between the germline ends. The CDR3: CASSQDRGGEGWGNYGYTF. CDR3 DNA: TGCGCCAGCAGCCAAGATAGGGGGGGCGAGGGCTGGGGGAACTATGGCTACACCTTC.

This chain connects TRBV27 to TRBJ2-2, with 9 bases fitting TRBD2. Germline CDR1 is MNHEY and CDR2 is SMNVEV (reference sequence). Germline trimming cut 2 bases from V and 0 bases from J; bases unmatched to any gene: 4. CDR3 size: 17 residues. The CDR3 DNA follows: TGTGCCAGCAGTTTACGTAGCGGGGGTCCGAACACCGGGGAGCTGTTTTTT. Residues: CASSLRSGGPNTGELFF.

This chain uses TRBV4-1 with TRBJ1-5; possibly TRBD1 for D (6 bases). Per germline, CDR1 MGHRA and CDR2 YSYEKL. Trimming pared 0 bases from V and 3 bases from J, leaving 12 bases between. This CDR3 is built from 16 residues. The CDR3 reads CASSQDLRGANQPQHF. DNA of the CDR3: TGCGCCAGCAGCCAAGATCTCAGGGGCGCCAATCAGCCCCAGCATTTT.

This clone was counted a single time. A read error may account for a junction end that differs from germline. DNA for the CDR3: TGTGCCAGCAGCCCTTTCTCCGGGACTAGACTAACGATCTTC. This translates into CASSPFSGTRLTIF. V gene TRBV6-6 combines with J gene TRBJ2-1; 8 bases are shared with TRBD2. Looked up from germline, CDR1 is MNHNY and CDR2 is SVGAGI (reference sequence). CDR3 length equals 14 residues.

The genes are TRBV5-1 and TRBJ1-4; TRBD1 matches 11 bases. With V trimmed by 7 bases and J by 12 bases, 11 bases remained unmatched. This CDR3 spans 14 amino acids. Germline assignment: CDR1 SGHRS and CDR2 YFSETQ. The CDR3 nucleotides read TGCGCCAGCCGCATCGGACAGGGGGCCTCTGAACTGTTTTTT. Translation gives CASRIGQGASELFF.

The CDR3 DNA sequence: TGTGCCACCAGCAGAGGACAGGGGGGGGTCTACGAGCAGTACTTC. It yields the protein CATSRGQGGVYEQYF. The chain couples TRBV15 to TRBJ2-5; 9 positions agree with TRBD1. Matching the DNA end better, TRBJ2-7 makes the J call doubtful. The CDR3 loop spans 15 amino acids. Per the germline V gene, CDR1 is LNHNV and CDR2 is YYDKDF (reference sequence).

As concerns this clone: Germline and junction disagree at one end, which may indicate a read error. The chain recombines TRBV7-7 with TRBJ2-7; TRBD1 matches at 9 bases. This CDR3 contains 14 residues. Per germline, CDR1 SSHAT and CDR2 FNYEAQ (reference sequence). CDR3 nucleotides: TGTGCTAGCAGCCCCTTGACAGGGGGATACGAGCAGTACTTC. This codes for CASSPLTGGYEQYF.

The chain couples TRBV28 to TRBJ2-5, with D perhaps TRBD1 (6 bases). The CDR3 totals 14 residues. With 5 bases removed from V and 4 bases from J, the gap between germline ends came to 14 bases. Germline-derived CDR1 and CDR2 are MDHEN and SYDVKM. The CDR3: CASSLARGRETQYF. The CDR3, as DNA: TGTGCCAGCAGTCTGGCCAGGGGAAGAGAGACCCAGTACTTC.

This CDR3 is CASSEGRVESTEQFF. CDR3 DNA: TGTGCCAGCAGTGAAGGGAGGGTAGAGAGTACTGAGCAGTTCTTC. V and J are TRBV6-1 and TRBJ2-1; tentative D call: TRBD2 (6 bases). In germline, CDR1 is MNHNS, CDR2 SASEGT. The CDR3 extends over 15 amino acids. Trimming shortened V by 1 base and J by 9 bases, and 16 bases separated the two germline ends.

The rearrangement links TRBV7-2 to TRBJ2-3; TRBD2 matches at 8 bases. Germline trimming cut 5 bases from V and 15 bases from J; bases unmatched to any gene: 10. Germline V gene sequence: CDR1 SGHTA, CDR2 FQGNSA. This CDR3 comprises 12 residues. The CDR3 region has the DNA TGTGCCAGCAGCCGGGGAGGGACTAGATCTTATTTT. Encoded protein: CASSRGGTRSYF.

This clone appeared once. V and J are TRBV4-1 and TRBJ2-7, with 8 bases matching TRBD2. V shed 1 base, J shed 2 bases, and the junction held 4 bases outside the gene matches. The CDR3 covers 15 residues. CDR1 and CDR2 from the germline V gene are MGHRA and YSYEKL. CDR3 amino acids: CASSQAPGLAYEQYF. CDR3 nucleotide sequence: TGCGCCAGCAGCCAAGCCCCGGGACTAGCCTACGAGCAGTACTTC.

CDR3 sequence: CASSLASAGGIYGYTF. The CDR3 DNA is TGTGCCAGCAGCTTAGCGTCGGCAGGGGGCATCTATGGCTACACCTTC. The V and J genes are TRBV7-2 and TRBJ1-2; 8 positions agree with TRBD1. The V gene's germline CDR1 is SGHTA and CDR2 FQGNSA. The J segment lost 4 bases and the V segment lost 0 bases, leaving 7 bases of the junction unmatched. The CDR3 spans 16 residues.

V is TRBV5-1 and J is TRBJ2-2; 10 nucleotides align to TRBD2. Germline V gene lookup returns CDR1 SGHRS and CDR2 YFSETQ. With 2 bases clipped from V and 6 bases from J, the junction kept 10 bases outside the gene matches. The CDR3 is 17 amino acids. The CDR3 loop is CASSFNQREGPAGELFF. CDR3 bases: TGCGCCAGCAGCTTCAATCAGCGGGAGGGCCCAGCCGGGGAGCTGTTTTTT.

CDR3 loop: CAWRRGPDSGNTIYF. CDR3 DNA: TGTGCCTGGAGGCGGGGGCCCGACTCTGGAAACACCATATATTTT. The V and J genes are TRBV30 and TRBJ1-3; perhaps TRBD1 as D (6 bases). The CDR3 totals 15 residues. Looked up from germline, CDR1 is GTSNPN and CDR2 is SVGIG (reference sequence). The germline V and J ends were trimmed by 3 bases and 0 bases, with 12 bases remaining between them.

This chain links TRBV7-2 with TRBJ1-1; 9 bases match TRBD1. J was trimmed by 5 bases and V by 2 bases; bases with no gene match: 3. Germline V gene sequence: CDR1 SGHTA, CDR2 FQGNSA. This CDR3 has 14 amino acids. This CDR3 is CASSLRQGVTEAFF. The CDR3 region has the DNA TGTGCCAGCAGCTTAAGACAGGGGGTGACTGAAGCTTTCTTT.

This chain uses TRBV5-5 with TRBJ2-7; a weak D match, TRBD2 (6 bases). The CDR3 is made up of 14 amino acids. V lost 0 bases to trimming and J lost 6 bases, with 13 bases between them. The germline V gene encodes CDR1 SGHKS and CDR2 YYEKEE (reference sequence). In nucleotides, the CDR3 is TGTGCCAGCAGCTTGGGAGGAGGGGCTGGCGAGCAGTACTTC. Translated: CASSLGGGAGEQYF. The complete variable domain, with remaining parts taken from reference TRBV5-5 and TRBJ2-7, reads DAGVTQSPTHLIKTRGQQVTLRCSPISGHKSVSWYQQVLGQGPQFIFQYYEKEERGRGNFPDRFSARQFPNYSSELNVNALLLGDSALYLCASSLGGGAGEQYFGPGTRLTVT.